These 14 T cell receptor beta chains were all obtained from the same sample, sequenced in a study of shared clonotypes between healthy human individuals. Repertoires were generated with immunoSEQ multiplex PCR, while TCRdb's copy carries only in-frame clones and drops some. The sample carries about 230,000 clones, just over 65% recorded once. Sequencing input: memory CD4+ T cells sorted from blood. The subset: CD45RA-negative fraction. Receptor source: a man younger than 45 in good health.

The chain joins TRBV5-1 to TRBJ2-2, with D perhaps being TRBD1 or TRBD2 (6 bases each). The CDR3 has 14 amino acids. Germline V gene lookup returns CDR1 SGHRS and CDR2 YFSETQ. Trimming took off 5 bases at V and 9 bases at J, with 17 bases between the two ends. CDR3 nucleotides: TGCGCCAGCAGTTTATTACCGGGGGACAGGGAGCTGTTTTTT. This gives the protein CASSLLPGDRELFF. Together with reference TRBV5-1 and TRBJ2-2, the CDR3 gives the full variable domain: KAGVTQTPRYLIKTRGQQVTLSCSPISGHRSVSWYQQTPGQGLQFLFEYFSETQRNKGNFPGRFSGRQFSNSRSEMNVSTLELGDSALYLCASSLLPGDRELFFGEGSRLTVL.

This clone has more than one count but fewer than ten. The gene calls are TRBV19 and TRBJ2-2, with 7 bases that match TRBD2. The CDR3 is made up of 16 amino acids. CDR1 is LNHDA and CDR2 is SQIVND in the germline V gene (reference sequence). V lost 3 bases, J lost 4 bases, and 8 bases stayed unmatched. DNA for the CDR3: TGTGCCAGTAGTATGTCATACTGGGAGGGCACCGGGGAGCTGTTTTTT. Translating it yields CASSMSYWEGTGELFF.

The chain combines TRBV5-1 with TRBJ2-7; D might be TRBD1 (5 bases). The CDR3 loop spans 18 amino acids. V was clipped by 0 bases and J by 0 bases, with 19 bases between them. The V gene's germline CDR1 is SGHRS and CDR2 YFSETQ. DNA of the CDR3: TGCGCCAGCAGCTTGGGGTTTCGGACACCGGTGTCCTCCTACGAGCAGTACTTC. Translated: CASSLGFRTPVSSYEQYF.

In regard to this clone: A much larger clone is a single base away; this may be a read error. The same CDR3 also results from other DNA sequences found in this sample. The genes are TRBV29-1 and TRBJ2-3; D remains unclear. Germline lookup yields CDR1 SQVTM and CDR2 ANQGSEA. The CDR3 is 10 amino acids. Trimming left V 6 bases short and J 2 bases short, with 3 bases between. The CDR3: CSVDTDTQYF. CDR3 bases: TGCAGCGTCGACACAGATACGCAGTATTTT.

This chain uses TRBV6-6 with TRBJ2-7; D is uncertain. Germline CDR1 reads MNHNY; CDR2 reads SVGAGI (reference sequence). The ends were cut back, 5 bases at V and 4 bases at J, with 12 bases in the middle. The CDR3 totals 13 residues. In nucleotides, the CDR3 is TGTGCCAGCAGTAAACCCGACTTGTACGAGCAGTACTTC. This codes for CASSKPDLYEQYF.

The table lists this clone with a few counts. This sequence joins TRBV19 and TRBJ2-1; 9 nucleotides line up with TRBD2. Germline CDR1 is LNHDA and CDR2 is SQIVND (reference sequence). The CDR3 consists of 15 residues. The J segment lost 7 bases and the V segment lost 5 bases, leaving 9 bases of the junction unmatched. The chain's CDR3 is CASSGSLAGRNEQFF. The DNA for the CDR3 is TGTGCCAGTAGTGGTAGTCTAGCGGGGAGAAATGAGCAGTTCTTC.

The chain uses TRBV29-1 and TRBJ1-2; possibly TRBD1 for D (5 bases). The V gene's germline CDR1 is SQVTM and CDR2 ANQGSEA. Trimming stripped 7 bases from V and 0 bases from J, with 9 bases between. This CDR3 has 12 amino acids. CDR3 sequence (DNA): TGCAGCGGGGGCAGTGCTAACTATGGCTACACCTTC. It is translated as CSGGSANYGYTF.

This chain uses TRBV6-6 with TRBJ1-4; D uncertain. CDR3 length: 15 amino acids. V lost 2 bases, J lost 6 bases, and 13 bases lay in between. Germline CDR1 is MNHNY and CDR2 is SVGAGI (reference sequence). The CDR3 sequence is CASSYQGTLDEKLFF. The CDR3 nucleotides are TGTGCCAGCAGTTACCAAGGTACACTGGATGAAAAACTGTTTTTT.

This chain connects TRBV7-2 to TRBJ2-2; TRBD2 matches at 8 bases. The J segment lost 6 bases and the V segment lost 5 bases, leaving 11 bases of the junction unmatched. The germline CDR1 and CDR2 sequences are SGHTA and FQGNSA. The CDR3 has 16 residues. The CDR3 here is CASSPWGTSTAGELFF. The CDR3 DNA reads TGTGCCAGCAGCCCATGGGGGACTAGTACTGCCGGGGAGCTGTTTTTT.

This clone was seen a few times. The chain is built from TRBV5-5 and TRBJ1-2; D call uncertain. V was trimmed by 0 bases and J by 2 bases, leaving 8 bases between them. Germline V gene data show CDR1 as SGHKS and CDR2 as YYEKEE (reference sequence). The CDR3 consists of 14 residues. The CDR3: CASSLVGTNYGYTF. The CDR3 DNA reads TGTGCCAGCAGCTTGGTCGGCACCAACTATGGCTACACCTTC. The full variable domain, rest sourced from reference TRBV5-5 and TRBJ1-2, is DAGVTQSPTHLIKTRGQQVTLRCSPISGHKSVSWYQQVLGQGPQFIFQYYEKEERGRGNFPDRFSARQFPNYSSELNVNALLLGDSALYLCASSLVGTNYGYTFGSGTRLTVV.

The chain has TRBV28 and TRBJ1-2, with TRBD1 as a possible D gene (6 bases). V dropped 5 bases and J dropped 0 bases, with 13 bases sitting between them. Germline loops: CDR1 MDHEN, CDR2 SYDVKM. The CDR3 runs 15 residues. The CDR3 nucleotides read TGTGCCAGCAGTAGGACAGTTAGATCTAACTATGGCTACACCTTC. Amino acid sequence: CASSRTVRSNYGYTF.

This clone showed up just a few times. CDR3 in amino acids: CASSGNRDSQYF. CDR3 coding DNA: TGTGCCAGCAGCGGAAACAGGGATTCGCAGTATTTT. This chain links TRBV14 with TRBJ2-3, with D maybe TRBD1 (6 bases). The CDR3 sequence is 12 residues long. With 5 bases removed from V and 10 bases from J, the gap between germline ends came to 13 bases. In germline, CDR1 is SGHDN, CDR2 FVKESK. Filled out from reference TRBV14 and TRBJ2-3, the complete variable domain reads EAGVTQFPSHSVIEKGQTVTLRCDPISGHDNLYWYRRVMGKEIKFLLHFVKESKQDESGMPNNRFLAERTGGTYSTLKVQPAELEDSGVYFCASSGNRDSQYFGPGTRLTVL.

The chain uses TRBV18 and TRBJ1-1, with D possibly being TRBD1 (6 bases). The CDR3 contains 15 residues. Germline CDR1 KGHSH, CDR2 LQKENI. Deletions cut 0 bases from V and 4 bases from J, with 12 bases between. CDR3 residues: CASSPPLGASTEAFF. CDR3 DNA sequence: TGTGCCAGCTCACCACCGCTGGGGGCGAGCACTGAAGCTTTCTTT.

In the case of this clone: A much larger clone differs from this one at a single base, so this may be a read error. The CDR3 sequence is CASRVTPTGEQYF. The CDR3 DNA sequence: TGTGCCAGCAGAGTGACACCGACTGGGGAGCAGTACTTC. This chain connects TRBV6-1 to TRBJ2-7; D ambiguous. The length of the CDR3 is 13 residues. Trimming removed 6 bases from V and 7 bases from J, with 16 bases in between. The germline CDR1 and CDR2 sequences are MNHNS and SASEGT.